This is a list of T cell receptor beta chains from one sample in a study of CD8 T cells in ankylosing spondylitis. TCRdb reprocessed the 5' RACE reads with MiXCR, giving one entry per CDR3 protein. This table has tens of thousands of distinct CDR3 sequences, 7.2% appearing once. Sequenced material: blood, either unsorted or a sorted T cell fraction (not recorded which). The receptors shown here come from a male donor with ankylosing spondylitis or in good health (not recorded which). Each CDR3 is given with its conserved first and last residue. The D gene is left open where the match is weak. Rows give clone size only sometimes, using once, few, many, or a class for an expanded clone.

v_call	d_call	j_call	clone_size	cdr3_nt	cdr3_aa
TRBV20-1	-	TRBJ2-3	many	TGCAGTGCTAGAGGAGGCTCGACAGATACGCAGTATTTT	CSARGGSTDTQYF
TRBV29-1	-	TRBJ2-3	-	TGCAGCGTTGATTGGGGGGTCACAGATACGCAGTATTTT	CSVDWGVTDTQYF
TRBV4-1	TRBD1	TRBJ1-1	many	TGCGCCAGCAGCCTCCGGACAGGTAACACTGAAGCTTTCTTT	CASSLRTGNTEAFF
TRBV5-1	-	TRBJ1-1	many	TGCGCCAGCAGCTCCGGTGTTGGGGGGTCGCATACTGAAGCTTTCTTT	CASSSGVGGSHTEAFF
TRBV5-5	-	TRBJ2-2	many	TGTGCCAGCAGCTCCCGAGGAGGGGGGGACACCGGGGAGCTGTTTTTT	CASSSRGGGDTGELFF
TRBV28	-	TRBJ2-1	-	TGTGCCAGCAGTTTAACACAGGGAAATGAGCAGTTCTTC	CASSLTQGNEQFF
TRBV4-1	TRBD1	TRBJ2-7	many	TGCGCCAGCAGCCAAAAACAGGGGAACGACGAGCAGTACTTC	CASSQKQGNDEQYF
TRBV4-1	-	TRBJ2-3	medium-sized	TGCGCCAGCAGCCAAGACCCCGACGCGGCAGATACGCAGTATTTT	CASSQDPDAADTQYF
TRBV12-3/TRBV12-4	TRBD2	TRBJ2-1	many	TGTGCCAGCACTGAGATTGGGGCTAGCGGGAGCAATGAGCAGTTCTTC	CASTEIGASGSNEQFF
TRBV14	-	TRBJ2-5	many	TGTGCCAGCAGCCGGGGACCCCAAGAGACCCAGTACTTC	CASSRGPQETQYF
TRBV12-3/TRBV12-4	-	TRBJ2-3	many	TGTGCCAGCAGTCCCTTGCGGGGCGGAGATACGCAGTATTTT	CASSPLRGGDTQYF
TRBV7-2	-	TRBJ2-7	-	TGTGCCAGCAGCTTAGAGCCTGAGGTGGCGAACGAGCAGTACTTC	CASSLEPEVANEQYF
TRBV4-2	-	TRBJ2-7	many	TGTGCCAGCAGCCAAGGGCGGACCACCTACGAGCAGTACTTC	CASSQGRTTYEQYF
TRBV20-1	TRBD1	TRBJ1-1	many	TGCAGTGCTATGACACCTGACAGGGTGATGACTGAAGCTTTCTTT	CSAMTPDRVMTEAFF
TRBV20-1	-	TRBJ2-1	-	TGCAGTGCTAGTTTTTTAGGGAACAATGAGCAGTTCTTC	CSASFLGNNEQFF
TRBV11-2	TRBD2	TRBJ2-5	-	TGTGCCAGCACTTCTACCCCGGGGGGGACCCAGTACTTC	CASTSTPGGTQYF
TRBV29-1	-	TRBJ2-1	many	TGCAGTGGCGGACAAGCGCGTCGGGATGAGCAGTTCTTC	CSGGQARRDEQFF
TRBV29-1	TRBD2	TRBJ2-1	many	TGCAGCGTCCGGACTAGCTCCTACAATGAGCAGTTCTTC	CSVRTSSYNEQFF
TRBV28	TRBD2	TRBJ2-1	many	TGTGCCAGCAGTTTATTAGCGGGAGAAGTCAATGAGCAGTTCTTC	CASSLLAGEVNEQFF
TRBV7-2	-	TRBJ1-2	-	TGTGCCAGCAGCTTAGTAAGAGGGCCCTATGGCTACACCTTC	CASSLVRGPYGYTF
TRBV14	-	TRBJ2-1	many	TGTGCCAGCAGCCAAGATTACGGGACGAGTCTGTACAATGAGCAGTTCTTC	CASSQDYGTSLYNEQFF
TRBV10-3	-	TRBJ1-3	many	TGTGCCATCAATGCTGGAAACACCATATATTTT	CAINAGNTIYF
TRBV28	TRBD1	TRBJ2-7	many	TGTGCCAGCAGTTCCTACAGGGGGAAGAACGAGCAGTACTTC	CASSSYRGKNEQYF
TRBV20-1	-	TRBJ1-5	many	TGCAGTGCTAGTGGCAGCAGGGAAAGCAATCAGCCCCAGCATTTT	CSASGSRESNQPQHF
TRBV7-8	-	TRBJ2-7	many	TGTGCCAGCTCCGGGGCGAGGGAGCAGTACTTC	CASSGAREQYF
TRBV5-1	-	TRBJ2-5	many	TGCGCCAGCAGCTTGGTATCCCCAGAAGAGACCCAGTACTTC	CASSLVSPEETQYF
TRBV25-1	TRBD1	TRBJ1-1	many	TGTGCCAGCAGTGTCTACAGGGGGACTTTCTTT	CASSVYRGTFF
TRBV24-1	-	TRBJ2-3	many	TGTGCCACCGGTCGGCGGGACCGCGGAGATACGCAGTATTTT	CATGRRDRGDTQYF
TRBV5-1	TRBD1	TRBJ1-6	many	TGCGCCAGCAGCGTCGGGACAGACTATTCACCCCTCCACTTT	CASSVGTDYSPLHF
TRBV5-4	-	TRBJ2-4	many	TGTGCCAGCAGCTCTGGACTCCAACGGACGGAAAACATTCAGTACTTC	CASSSGLQRTENIQYF
TRBV3-1	-	TRBJ2-7	many	TGTGCCAGCAGCCTTAGCGTAAGCTCCTACGAGCAGTACTTC	CASSLSVSSYEQYF
TRBV12-3/TRBV12-4	-	TRBJ1-5	medium-sized	TGTGCCAGCAGTTTCGGGGGTGATCAGCCCCAGCATTTT	CASSFGGDQPQHF
TRBV10-3	-	TRBJ1-3	-	TGTGCCATCGTGAGCTCTGGAAACACCATATATTTT	CAIVSSGNTIYF
TRBV11-3	TRBD1	TRBJ1-6	-	TGTGCCAGCAGCTCGGGACAGGCGAGGACACCCCTCCACTTT	CASSSGQARTPLHF
TRBV3-1	TRBD1	TRBJ1-1	-	TGTGCCACCACCCCCCAGGGACAGAGCTACACTGAAGCTTTCTTT	CATTPQGQSYTEAFF
TRBV27	TRBD2	TRBJ2-7	many	TGTGCCAGCAGCCGCGGACTAGCGTACGAGCAGTACTTC	CASSRGLAYEQYF
TRBV29-1	-	TRBJ1-1	many	TGCAGCGTTGAAGAAGGAACCCGAAAAGCTTTCTTT	CSVEEGTRKAFF